This T cell receptor (beta chain) came from a study of T cells in Graves' hyperthyroidism and ophthalmopathy. Germline values: CDR1 KGHDR, CDR2 SFDVKD. The CDR3 covers 15 residues. V lost 2 bases, J lost 5 bases, and 14 bases lay in between. Researchers amplified the TCR beta CDR3 regions from RNA transcripts. TCR CDR3 regions were first amplified by RT-PCR with HTBI primers. TCRdb processed the multiplex PCR reads anew with MiXCR; each CDR3 protein has one entry. The sample holds nearly 750,000 distinct CDR3 sequences, over 35% seen once. The V call is TRBV24-1, the J call TRBJ1-2; D is uncertain. The material sequenced was blood. This clonotype was obtained from a woman aged 40-49 years with Graves' hyperthyroidism. This chain's CDR3 is CATSDSPSDPYGYTF. In DNA, the CDR3 is TGTGCCACCAGTGATTCCCCTTCGGACCCGTATGGCTACACCTTC.